These T cell receptor beta chains were read from a single sample in a study of blood T cell repertoires in COVID-19. The data were produced by immunoSEQ multiplex PCR, yet TCRdb's version contains in-frame clones alone and is incomplete. The top ten clones hold 1.5% to 1.9% of a sample with around 270,000 clones, around 83% of them seen once. Material for sequencing was peripheral blood. These receptors all come from a woman aged 40 to 50 who had recovered from COVID-19. The CDR3 runs from the conserved cysteine through the conserved F or W. A D gene is named only where the DNA matches it firmly. For some rows the clone size is stated as once, few or many, or as a class when expanded; others skip it.

TRBV5-1	.	TRBJ1-4	.	CASSLTGATNEKLFF	TGCGCCAGCAGCTTAACGGGTGCAACTAATGAAAAACTGTTTTTT
TRBV3-1/TRBV3-2	TRBD1	TRBJ2-2	.	CASRTGTGELFF	TGTGCCAGCAGGACAGGGACCGGGGAGCTGTTTTTT
TRBV5-1	.	TRBJ1-3	.	CASSLVTGANSLTYF	TGCGCCAGCAGCTTGGTTACCGGAGCAAATAGCCTTACATATTTT
TRBV4-1	TRBD1	TRBJ1-2	.	CASSQVGTGNYGYTF	TGCGCCAGCAGCCAAGTGGGGACAGGGAATTATGGCTACACCTTC
TRBV4-1	TRBD1	TRBJ2-2	.	CASSYTGVNTGELFF	TGCGCCAGCAGCTATACAGGGGTGAACACCGGGGAGCTGTTTTTT
TRBV5-5	.	TRBJ1-2	.	CASSLAWGEAYGYTF	TGTGCCAGCAGCTTGGCCTGGGGGGAGGCTTATGGCTACACCTTC
TRBV5-4	.	TRBJ2-7	.	CASSSSYEQYF	TGTGCCAGCAGCTCTTCCTACGAGCAGTACTTC
TRBV28	TRBD1	TRBJ2-1	.	CASSSITGAGNEQFF	TGTGCCAGCAGTTCTATAACAGGGGCTGGGAATGAGCAGTTCTTC
TRBV5-6	.	TRBJ1-5	.	CASSLVDNQPQHF	TGTGCCAGCAGCTTGGTAGACAATCAGCCCCAGCATTTT
TRBV4-2	.	TRBJ1-2	.	CASSQDLRTVYGYTF	TGTGCCAGCAGCCAAGATTTAAGGACAGTCTATGGCTACACCTTC
TRBV5-1	TRBD1	TRBJ1-6	.	CASSPDRGNSPLHF	TGCGCCAGCAGCCCAGACAGGGGAAATTCACCCCTCCACTTT
TRBV6-5	.	TRBJ1-2	.	CASSYRIGSYGYTF	TGTGCCAGCAGTTATAGAATAGGGAGCTATGGCTACACCTTC
TRBV20-1	.	TRBJ2-1	.	CSAHRDIQFF	TGCAGTGCCCACCGGGACATACAGTTCTTC
TRBV5-4	.	TRBJ1-6	.	CASRLTENSPLHF	TGTGCCAGCAGATTGACAGAGAATTCACCCCTCCACTTT
TRBV19	.	TRBJ2-7	.	CASSLSGQEQYF	TGTGCCAGTAGTCTCTCGGGACAAGAGCAGTACTTC
TRBV28	.	TRBJ2-3	.	CASRLSPSGLSSDTQYF	TGTGCCAGCAGGTTATCCCCATCGGGACTGAGTTCCGATACGCAGTATTTT
TRBV18	TRBD1	TRBJ1-4	.	CASSNGQGDEKLFF	TGTGCCAGCTCAAATGGACAGGGCGATGAAAAACTGTTTTTT
TRBV4-1	TRBD1	TRBJ1-2	few	CASSQTGVHYGYTF	TGCGCCAGCAGCCAGACAGGGGTGCACTATGGCTACACCTTC
TRBV2	.	TRBJ1-3	.	CASNIGNTIYF	TGTGCCAGCAATATTGGAAACACCATATATTTT
TRBV4-1	TRBD1	TRBJ1-1	.	CASSREQGDARTEAFF	TGCGCCAGCAGCCGGGAACAGGGGGACGCGCGAACTGAAGCTTTCTTT
TRBV3-1/TRBV3-2	.	TRBJ1-4	.	CASSRTDEKLFF	TGTGCCAGCAGCCGCACAGACGAAAAACTGTTTTTT
TRBV5-1	.	TRBJ1-1	.	CASSLAGQSTEAFF	TGCGCCAGCAGCTTGGCAGGACAGTCTACTGAAGCTTTCTTT
TRBV5-1	.	TRBJ2-1	.	CASSLDWGQYNEQFF	TGCGCCAGCAGCTTGGACTGGGGGCAATACAATGAGCAGTTCTTC
TRBV11-2	.	TRBJ2-7	.	CASSLDSTYEQYF	TGTGCCAGCAGCTTAGATAGTACCTACGAGCAGTACTTC
TRBV5-1	TRBD1	TRBJ2-5	.	CASSLGQGHGETQYF	TGCGCCAGCAGCTTGGGACAGGGGCATGGGGAGACCCAGTACTTC
TRBV30	TRBD1	TRBJ1-1	.	CAWSRGRTEAFF	TGTGCCTGGAGCAGGGGGCGCACTGAAGCTTTCTTT
TRBV6-5	.	TRBJ1-5	.	CASSRQGNQPQHF	TGTGCCAGCAGTCGACAGGGCAATCAGCCCCAGCATTTT
TRBV12-5	.	TRBJ1-5	once	CASGLPIRGGFGGNQPQHF	TGTGCTAGTGGTTTGCCTATTAGGGGAGGCTTTGGAGGCAATCAGCCCCAGCATTTT
TRBV5-6	.	TRBJ1-1	.	CASSLILPGKIDTEAFF	TGTGCCAGCAGCTTGATCCTGCCAGGGAAGATTGACACTGAAGCTTTCTTT
TRBV7-9	TRBD2	TRBJ2-1	.	CASSYSGGLSYNEQFF	TGTGCCAGCAGCTATAGCGGGGGTCTCTCCTACAATGAGCAGTTCTTC
TRBV7-9	.	TRBJ2-7	once	CASSLLYQAEQYF	TGTGCCAGCAGCCTCCTTTACCAGGCCGAGCAGTACTTC
TRBV15	.	TRBJ1-1	.	CATSRLVNTEAFF	TGTGCCACCAGCAGATTAGTTAACACTGAAGCTTTCTTT